Listed here are 27 T cell receptor beta chains from one sample, sequenced in a study of shared clonotypes between healthy human individuals. The method was immunoSEQ multiplex PCR; TCRdb's version includes in-frame clones alone and lacks a portion of them. The data hold about 1.4 million clones, with roughly 96% observed a single time. Sequencing was done on a sample of naive CD4+ T cells sorted from blood. Stated subset: CD45RA+ positively selected. The origin of the receptors is a man between 25 and 39 years old in good health.

The chain combines TRBV6-1 with TRBJ2-3, with 7 bases that match TRBD1. The CDR3 length is 15 residues. V lost 6 bases and J lost 1; bases outside the gene matches: 7. Germline V gene lookup returns CDR1 MNHNS and CDR2 SASEGT. This CDR3 is CASRRTGVGTDTQYF. CDR3 in DNA: TGTGCCAGCAGAAGAACAGGGGTGGGCACAGATACGCAGTATTTT.

The rearrangement joins TRBV15 to TRBJ2-5, with 10 bases matching TRBD1. Looked up from germline, CDR1 is LNHNV and CDR2 is YYDKDF (reference sequence). The CDR3 contains 16 residues. The V segment lost 4 bases and the J segment 2 bases; nucleotides outside the gene matches: 7. CDR3 in amino acids: CATSTYGQGVQETQYF. CDR3 bases: TGTGCCACCAGCACGTACGGACAGGGGGTACAAGAGACCCAGTACTTC. Based on the CDR3 plus reference TRBV15 and TRBJ2-5, the full variable domain is DAMVIQNPRYQVTQFGKPVTLSCSQTLNHNVMYWYQQKSSQAPKLLFHYYDKDFNNEADTPDNFQSRRPNTSFCFLDIRSPGLGDTAMYLCATSTYGQGVQETQYFGPGTRLLVL.

This chain uses TRBV7-9 with TRBJ2-1; 10 nucleotides agree with TRBD2. There are 16 residues in the CDR3. Germline lookup yields CDR1 SEHNR and CDR2 FQNEAQ (reference sequence). Germline trimming cut 5 bases from V and 7 bases from J; bases unmatched to any gene: 11. The chain's CDR3 is CASSTLPSGRRNEQFF. Here the CDR3 DNA reads TGTGCCAGCAGCACCCTTCCTAGCGGGAGACGTAATGAGCAGTTCTTC.

This clone is a singleton in its sample. This chain uses TRBV20-1 with TRBJ2-1; TRBD1 is a possible D gene (6 bases). The V end was cut by 6 bases, the J end by 9 bases, with 12 bases between. The V gene's germline CDR1 is DFQATT and CDR2 SNEGSKA (reference sequence). The CDR3 sequence is 11 residues long. CDR3 sequence: CSAEAGVEQFF. The CDR3 nucleotides read TGCAGTGCAGAAGCAGGGGTTGAGCAGTTCTTC.

The V call is TRBV29-1, the J call TRBJ1-2; 8 nucleotides match TRBD1. Trimming at V came to 3 bases and at J to 6 bases, leaving 9 bases not matched to a gene. The germline V gene encodes CDR1 SQVTM and CDR2 ANQGSEA. This CDR3 contains 14 residues. The CDR3 region has the DNA TGCAGCGTTGATAAAGGGACAGGCTACCATGGCTACACCTTC. Its translation is CSVDKGTGYHGYTF.

This clone was found once. This chain uses TRBV5-4 with TRBJ2-7, with D perhaps given as TRBD1 or TRBD2 (5 bases each). Trimming left V 2 bases short and J 2 bases short, with 14 bases between. This CDR3 is built from 15 residues. CDR1 is SGHNT, CDR2 YYREEE, per germline (reference sequence). CDR3 loop: CASSFRSGATYEQYF. The CDR3 DNA reads as TGTGCCAGCAGCTTTCGCTCCGGGGCCACCTACGAGCAGTACTTC.

J is TRBJ1-3 and V is TRBV29-1, with D unclear. This CDR3 is built from 12 residues. CDR1 and CDR2 (germline): SQVTM, ANQGSEA. Trimming shortened V by 4 bases and J by 1 base, and 5 bases separated the two germline ends. The CDR3 sequence: CSVGESGNTIYF. The DNA for the CDR3 is TGCAGCGTTGGGGAGTCTGGAAACACCATATATTTT.

This clone was counted a few times. A read error may produce the germline difference seen at one junction end. V gene TRBV5-4 combines with J gene TRBJ2-2; 8 nucleotides line up with TRBD2. The CDR3 covers 14 residues. Per germline, CDR1 SGHNT and CDR2 YYREEE (reference sequence). The CDR3 sequence: CASSLGLVSGELFF. Here the CDR3 DNA reads TGTGCCAGCAGTTTGGGACTAGTGTCCGGGGAGCTGTTTTTT.

In its sample, this clone was seen once. This sequence joins TRBV6-5 and TRBJ1-2; D is perhaps TRBD1 (5 bases). The CDR3 is 14 residues long. V dropped 0 bases and J dropped 4 bases, with 9 bases sitting between them. Per germline, CDR1 MNHEY and CDR2 SVGAGI. The CDR3 spells CASSYSQGFYGYTF. CDR3 in DNA: TGTGCCAGCAGTTACTCCCAGGGCTTCTATGGCTACACCTTC.

CDR3 protein: CASSTSKGEQFF. The CDR3 region has the DNA TGTGCCAGCTCAACATCGAAGGGCGAGCAGTTCTTC. The rearrangement joins TRBV18 to TRBJ2-1; D uncertain. The length of the CDR3 is 12 residues. With 5 bases removed from V and 10 bases from J, the gap between germline ends came to 12 bases. Per the germline V gene, CDR1 is KGHSH and CDR2 is LQKENI.

The chain couples TRBV4-1 to TRBJ1-1, with 7 bases matching TRBD1. Germline V gene sequence: CDR1 MGHRA, CDR2 YSYEKL. V gave up 4 bases and J gave up 0 bases; unmatched junction bases: 17. This CDR3 is built from 19 residues. The CDR3 DNA reads TGCGCCAGCAGCCTTATCAAGGGGGACAGCCAGGGGATGAACACTGAAGCTTTCTTT. Protein product: CASSLIKGDSQGMNTEAFF.

V usage is TRBV6-4 and J usage is TRBJ1-1, with D possibly TRBD1 on 5 matching bases. The V end lost 2 bases, the J end lost 1 base, and 17 bases lay between the germline ends. Germline V lookup: CDR1 MRHNA, CDR2 SNTAGT. CDR3 length: 17 amino acids. The CDR3 DNA reads TGTGCCAGCAGTGACCGCGGCGAGAGGGGTGGGAACACTGAAGCTTTCTTT. It encodes CASSDRGERGGNTEAFF.

This clone occurred once. The chain is built from TRBV4-3 and TRBJ2-2; D uncertain. CDR1 is LGHNA, CDR2 YSLEER, per germline. Trimming left V 0 bases short and J 0 bases short, with 11 bases between. This CDR3 is 17 amino acids long. CDR3 amino acids: CASSQDHRAANTGELFF. In DNA, the CDR3 is TGCGCCAGCAGCCAAGATCATAGGGCCGCGAACACCGGGGAGCTGTTTTTT.

A single count supports this clone. The rearrangement links TRBV5-1 to TRBJ1-2, with a possible D match to TRBD1 (6 bases). Germline values: CDR1 SGHRS, CDR2 YFSETQ. V lost 3 bases and J lost 0, with 9 bases in between. This CDR3 has 14 residues. This chain's CDR3 is CASSSRTANYGYTF. The CDR3 DNA follows: TGCGCCAGCAGCTCGCGGACAGCTAACTATGGCTACACCTTC.

This sequence joins TRBV10-3 and TRBJ2-7; the D is unclear. Germline CDR1 and CDR2: ENHRY and SYGVKD. The V end lost 10 bases, the J end lost 4 bases, and 17 bases lay between the germline ends. The CDR3 consists of 13 residues. CDR3 bases: TGTGCCACTAGAATTGGCAGCTTTTACGAGCAGTACTTC. It specifies CATRIGSFYEQYF.

The gene calls are TRBV4-3 and TRBJ2-3, with TRBD2 matching 8 bases. Losses at the gene ends were 0 bases for V and 4 bases for J; bases not matched to a gene: 9. In germline, CDR1 is LGHNA, CDR2 YSLEER. This CDR3 is 17 amino acids long. The CDR3 reads CASSQETSGSYADTQYF. CDR3 DNA sequence: TGCGCCAGCAGCCAAGAAACGAGCGGGAGTTATGCAGATACGCAGTATTTT.

The CDR3 protein is CASSIRSGREAFF. The CDR3 nucleotides are TGTGCCAGTAGTATCCGATCGGGGAGGGAAGCTTTCTTT. The chain has TRBV19 and TRBJ1-1; D is unresolved. This CDR3 comprises 13 residues. The V and J ends lost 3 bases and 8 bases respectively, with 13 bases between them. CDR1 is LNHDA, CDR2 SQIVND, per germline (reference sequence).

On this clone itself: The identical CDR3 is also encoded by other nucleotide sequences in the sample. CDR3 loop: CASSFGQGEETQYF. CDR3 in DNA: TGTGCCAGCAGCTTCGGGCAGGGTGAAGAGACCCAGTACTTC. The chain combines TRBV11-3 with TRBJ2-5, with D possibly being TRBD1 (5 bases). Germline V lookup: CDR1 SGHNT, CDR2 YENEEA. CDR3 size: 14 residues. With 3 bases removed from V and 3 bases from J, the gap between germline ends came to 11 bases.

This clone was detected a few times. The V gene is TRBV5-1, the J gene TRBJ2-1, with D possibly called TRBD1 or TRBD2 (5 bases each). The CDR3 is 13 amino acids. Looked up from germline, CDR1 is SGHRS and CDR2 is YFSETQ. With 3 bases removed from V and 7 bases from J, the gap between germline ends came to 11 bases. The CDR3 sequence is CASSSPGRNEQFF. DNA for the CDR3: TGCGCCAGCAGCTCTCCGGGACGGAATGAGCAGTTCTTC.

J is TRBJ1-5 and V is TRBV5-1; D gene unclear. V was clipped by 0 bases and J by 4 bases, with 14 bases between them. The CDR3 has 16 amino acids. From germline, CDR1 is SGHRS and CDR2 YFSETQ. CDR3 amino acids: CASSLGTGNMNQPQHF. The CDR3 bases are TGCGCCAGCAGCTTGGGGACGGGGAATATGAATCAGCCCCAGCATTTT.

This clone was detected once. The rearrangement uses TRBV12-5 and TRBJ2-1; a weak D match, TRBD2 (5 bases). The CDR3 is made up of 16 amino acids. Deletions cut 2 bases from V and 4 bases from J, with 15 bases between. Per the germline V gene, CDR1 is LGHNT and CDR2 is FRNRAP. The CDR3 is CASGLYPAASYNEQFF. CDR3 in DNA: TGTGCTAGTGGTTTGTATCCAGCGGCGTCTTACAATGAGCAGTTCTTC.

This chain joins TRBV6-4 and TRBJ2-1; 7 bases agree with TRBD2. Losses at the gene ends were 0 bases for V and 7 bases for J; bases not matched to a gene: 15. The length of the CDR3 is 18 residues. CDR1 and CDR2 (germline): MRHNA, SNTAGT. The CDR3 DNA reads as TGTGCCAGCAGTGACTCCCCTCTAGCTAGCGGCATAAGGAATGAGCAGTTCTTC. Translated, it gives CASSDSPLASGIRNEQFF.

The chain recombines TRBV5-1 with TRBJ2-1; D might be TRBD1 (6 bases). V lost 6 bases to trimming and J lost 7 bases, with 14 bases between them. The CDR3 has 13 amino acids. Germline V gene data show CDR1 as SGHRS and CDR2 as YFSETQ. CDR3 nucleotide sequence: TGCGCCAGCAACAGGGACGTAGGAAATGAGCAGTTCTTC. It encodes CASNRDVGNEQFF.

As regards this clone: The same CDR3 is also encoded by other DNA sequences in this sample. The chain combines TRBV7-2 with TRBJ2-7; D gene ambiguous. The CDR3 contains 12 residues. Trimming shortened V by 2 bases and J by 1 base, and 3 bases separated the two germline ends. The germline gives CDR1 SGHTA, CDR2 FQGNSA. The CDR3 here is CASSLTSYEQYF. CDR3 sequence (DNA): TGTGCCAGCAGCTTAACTTCCTACGAGCAGTACTTC. The entire variable domain, with the rest obtained from reference TRBV7-2 and TRBJ2-7, is as follows: GAGVSQSPSNKVTEKGKDVELRCDPISGHTALYWYRQSLGQGLEFLIYFQGNSAPDKSGLPSDRFSAERTGGSVSTLTIQRTQQEDSAVYLCASSLTSYEQYFGPGTRLTVT.

The genes are TRBV5-4 and TRBJ2-5, with TRBD1 matching over 7 bases. V was clipped by 4 bases and J by 14 bases; unmatched bases: 14. The length of the CDR3 is 13 residues. Germline V CDR1 and CDR2: SGHNT, YYREEE (reference sequence). CDR3 sequence (DNA): TGTGCCAGCAGCACCGGACAGGTCCCGCGTCTCTACTTC. It encodes CASSTGQVPRLYF.

The chain has TRBV5-4 and TRBJ2-1; 9 nucleotides agree with TRBD2. Germline CDR1 and CDR2: SGHNT and YYREEE (reference sequence). CDR3 length: 15 residues. Trimming cost V 4 bases and J 4 bases; bases outside gene matches: 6. The CDR3 DNA reads TGTGCCAGCAGCCCCCCTAGCGGGATTTACAATGAGCAGTTCTTC. This encodes CASSPPSGIYNEQFF.

CDR3 in amino acids: CASISGDRGGPQHF. In DNA, the CDR3 is TGTGCCAGCATCTCCGGGGACCGAGGGGGGCCCCAGCATTTT. This chain joins TRBV28 and TRBJ1-5, with D perhaps matching TRBD1 (6 bases). The CDR3 is 14 residues long. V gave up 7 bases and J gave up 9 bases, with 19 bases separating them. CDR1 MDHEN and CDR2 SYDVKM come from the germline V gene.